This TCR beta chain came from a study of Graves' ophthalmopathy and Graves' hyperthyroidism. CDR3 size: 11 residues. CDR1 SQVTM and CDR2 ANQGSEA come from the germline V gene. The ends were cut back, 0 bases at V and 6 bases at J, with 5 bases in the middle. Ophthalmopathy cases showed moderate-to-severe activity, scoring CAS ≥3 and NOSPECS ≥4, with duration under 3 months. Overall study findings and caveats: Among expanded thyroid clonotypes above 0.001 frequency, most also occurred in blood. Forecasting of ophthalmopathy progression by the model achieved approximately 70% sensitivity and approximately 72% specificity.

From RNA, the CDR3 regions of TCR beta chains were amplified and sequenced. After a first-round RT-PCR with HTBI primers, a second-round multiplex PCR was run. TCRdb reanalysed the multiplex PCR reads using MiXCR and keeps one entry per CDR3 protein. The sample has 240,000 or so distinct CDR3 sequences, 45% seen once. This clonotype has at least ten counts. As yet, its antigen is unknown. The sequence came from an adult man with Graves' ophthalmopathy. The rearrangement uses TRBV29-1 and TRBJ1-2; D is uncertain. Sequenced material: peripheral blood. The CDR3 DNA reads as TGCAGCGTTGAAGATACCAATGGCTACACCTTC. Encoded protein: CSVEDTNGYTF.